The 20 T cell receptor beta chains in this list originate from one sample, sequenced in a study of blood T cell repertoires in COVID-19. This table comes from immunoSEQ multiplex PCR, and its TCRdb copy is limited to in-frame clones, with some not included. The table shows hundreds of thousands of clones, with roughly 82% occurring only once. The sample consisted of peripheral blood. Receptors were obtained from a woman aged 65 to 85 with acute or convalescent COVID-19.

The sample holds a few counts of this clone. The J gene is TRBJ2-2, the V gene TRBV19; the D gene is possibly TRBD1 (5 bases). The ends were cut back, 10 bases at V and 4 bases at J, with 16 bases in the middle. In germline, CDR1 is LNHDA, CDR2 SQIVND (reference sequence). CDR3 length equals 14 residues. The CDR3 here is CAIRQGFRTGELFF. The CDR3 nucleotides are TGTGCCATCAGGCAGGGCTTCCGCACCGGGGAGCTGTTTTTT.

The table lists this clone with a count of one. The V and J genes are TRBV28 and TRBJ2-7, with D possibly being TRBD1 (5 bases). The CDR3 spans 15 residues. Germline-derived CDR1 and CDR2 are MDHEN and SYDVKM. V lost 3 bases and J 2 bases, leaving 14 bases between the germline ends. CDR3 sequence reads: CASSLARVLAYEQYF. CDR3 in DNA: TGTGCCAGCAGTTTGGCCAGGGTTCTGGCCTACGAGCAGTACTTC.

The V and J genes are TRBV28 and TRBJ1-2; 12 bases match TRBD1. The CDR3 consists of 16 residues. Germline V gene sequence: CDR1 MDHEN, CDR2 SYDVKM. With V trimmed by 4 bases and J by 7 bases, 10 bases remained unmatched. The CDR3 nucleotides are TGTGCCAGCAGTTCGAGACCGGGACAGGGGGCGCGTGGCTACACCTTC. Protein sequence: CASSSRPGQGARGYTF.

The table lists this clone with a count of one. The rearrangement joins TRBV10-2 to TRBJ1-4; 9 bases align to TRBD1. The V segment lost 4 bases and the J segment 8 bases; nucleotides outside the gene matches: 8. The CDR3 consists of 15 residues. CDR1 WSHSY and CDR2 SAAADI come from the germline V gene. The CDR3 is CASSGSGTGPEKLFF. For the CDR3, the DNA is TGCGCCAGCAGTGGGTCCGGGACAGGGCCCGAAAAACTGTTTTTT.

The chain's CDR3 is CASSYGVLAGLQETQYF. CDR3 coding DNA: TGTGCCAGCAGTTATGGGGTACTAGCAGGATTACAAGAGACCCAGTACTTC. The chain is built from TRBV6-2 or TRBV6-3 and TRBJ2-5; possibly TRBD2 for D (6 bases). This CDR3 is 17 amino acids long. Germline V lookup: CDR1 MNHEY, CDR2 SVGEGT. The V gene lost 3 bases and the J gene lost 2 bases, with 19 bases spanning the gap.

The chain recombines TRBV9 with TRBJ1-1; a possible D gene is TRBD1 (5 bases). V was trimmed by 3 bases and J by 1 base, leaving 10 bases between them. CDR3 length: 14 residues. Germline V gene lookup returns CDR1 SGDLS and CDR2 YYNGEE. The CDR3 nucleotides read TGTGCCAGCAGCGCAAATCAGGGGAACACTGAAGCTTTCTTT. Its translation is CASSANQGNTEAFF. The whole variable domain, filled in from reference TRBV9 and TRBJ1-1, reads DSGVTQTPKHLITATGQRVTLRCSPRSGDLSVYWYQQSLDQGLQFLIQYYNGEERAKGNILERFSAQQFPDLHSELNLSSLELGDSALYFCASSANQGNTEAFFGQGTRLTVV.

This chain connects TRBV6-2 or TRBV6-3 to TRBJ1-4; weak D call: TRBD1 (6 bases). V shed 4 bases and J shed 5 bases, with 14 bases lying between them. The germline V gene has CDR1 MNHEY and CDR2 SVGEGT. The CDR3 spans 15 residues. The CDR3 DNA follows: TGTGCCAGCAGTTTCCGACCGGGACACAATGAAAAACTGTTTTTT. Translating it yields CASSFRPGHNEKLFF.

The chain uses TRBV6-5 and TRBJ1-2; the match to TRBD1 covers 7 bases. From germline, CDR1 is MNHEY and CDR2 SVGAGI. This CDR3 has 10 amino acids. J gave up 8 bases and V 6 bases, and 0 bases lay outside the gene matches. CDR3 nucleotides: TGTGCCAGCAGGGACAGGGGCTACACCTTC. The encoded protein is CASRDRGYTF.

The rearrangement joins TRBV28 to TRBJ2-7; a weak D match, TRBD1 (6 bases). The V end lost 2 bases, the J end lost 4 bases, and 9 bases lay between the germline ends. CDR1 is MDHEN and CDR2 is SYDVKM in the germline V gene. This CDR3 has 13 amino acids. The CDR3 spells CASSLGDTYEQYF. The CDR3, as DNA: TGTGCCAGCAGTTTAGGGGACACTTACGAGCAGTACTTC.

This clone was counted only a few times. The CDR3 DNA reads TGTGCCAGCAGCCTCGGACAGGGGGCTTTCAACTATGGCTACACCTTC. It is translated as CASSLGQGAFNYGYTF. This chain links TRBV5-8 with TRBJ1-2, with TRBD1 matching over 11 bases. CDR3 size: 16 residues. Germline V lookup: CDR1 SGHTS, CDR2 YDEGEE. V lost 4 bases, J lost 2 bases, and 7 bases stayed unmatched.

The chain uses TRBV18 and TRBJ2-7; D perhaps matches TRBD1 (5 bases). Trimming took off 2 bases at V and 4 bases at J, with 12 bases between the two ends. CDR1 is KGHSH and CDR2 is LQKENI in the germline V gene. The CDR3 contains 14 residues. The CDR3, as DNA: TGTGCCAGCTCACCATACTTTCAGGGATACGAGCAGTACTTC. Translating gives CASSPYFQGYEQYF.

The chain combines TRBV7-2 with TRBJ2-2; 11 bases fit TRBD1. The CDR3 sequence is 17 residues long. V shed 1 base and J 7 bases; nucleotides not matched to a gene: 8. Germline V gene data show CDR1 as SGHTA and CDR2 as FQGNSA. The CDR3 protein is CASSLVSDRGQDGELFF. The CDR3 coding sequence is TGTGCCAGCAGCTTAGTTTCGGACAGGGGGCAGGACGGGGAGCTGTTTTTT.

CDR3 region: CSARESTEAFF. In nucleotides, the CDR3 is TGCAGTGCTAGAGAGAGTACTGAAGCTTTCTTT. V gene TRBV20-1 combines with J gene TRBJ1-1; no firm D call. Germline V gene sequence: CDR1 DFQATT, CDR2 SNEGSKA (reference sequence). This CDR3 is built from 11 residues. The germline V and J ends were trimmed by 0 bases and 5 bases, with 4 bases remaining between them.

This chain links TRBV19 with TRBJ2-3; 8 nucleotides line up with TRBD2. The V gene's germline CDR1 is LNHDA and CDR2 SQIVND (reference sequence). The V and J ends lost 5 bases and 3 bases, in that order; junction bases with no gene match: 7. CDR3 length equals 15 residues. CDR3 DNA: TGTGCCAGTAGTGTTTCTAGCGGGCTGACAGATACGCAGTATTTT. This gives the protein CASSVSSGLTDTQYF. Using reference TRBV19 and TRBJ2-3 for the parts outside the CDR3, the full variable domain is DGGITQSPKYLFRKEGQNVTLSCEQNLNHDAMYWYRQDPGQGLRLIYYSQIVNDFQKGDIAEGYSVSREKKESFPLTVTSAQKNPTAFYLCASSVSSGLTDTQYFGPGTRLTVL.

Concerning this clone itself: A junction end diverges from the germline sequence, so it may reflect a read error. The chain combines TRBV2 with TRBJ1-3; D may be TRBD1 (5 bases). The CDR3 is 13 amino acids. Germline loops: CDR1 SNHLY, CDR2 FYNNEI. CDR3 protein: CASSEYMAEGRTF. DNA for the CDR3: TGTGCCAGCAGTGAATACATGGCGGAGGGGAGGACCTTT.

The CDR3 DNA sequence: TGCGCCAGCAGCCGGGGGGGAAAATCAAACACTGAAGCTTTCTTT. Translating gives CASSRGGKSNTEAFF. The gene calls are TRBV4-1 and TRBJ1-1, with D tentatively TRBD1 (5 bases). Germline lookup yields CDR1 MGHRA and CDR2 YSYEKL. V was trimmed by 4 bases and J by 2 bases, leaving 14 bases between them. This CDR3 spans 15 amino acids.

The V call is TRBV2, the J call TRBJ2-5; weak D call: TRBD1 (6 bases). The CDR3 length is 14 residues. The germline gives CDR1 SNHLY, CDR2 FYNNEI. V lost 6 bases, J lost 6 bases, and 17 bases lay in between. CDR3 protein: CASRRPQGTQTQYF. The DNA of the CDR3 is TGTGCCAGCAGGCGGCCACAGGGAACTCAGACCCAGTACTTC.

The chain joins TRBV10-3 to TRBJ1-6; 7 bases fit TRBD1. Germline V lookup: CDR1 ENHRY, CDR2 SYGVKD. The CDR3 extends over 14 amino acids. The ends lost 6 bases at V and 5 bases at J; junction bases unmatched: 4. The CDR3 here is CAIRTGTDNSPLHF. CDR3 DNA: TGTGCCATCAGAACCGGGACAGATAATTCACCCCTCCACTTT.

The V call is TRBV7-2, the J call TRBJ1-3; D uncertain. The CDR3 is made up of 16 amino acids. Per germline, CDR1 SGHTA and CDR2 FQGNSA. The V gene lost 4 bases and the J gene lost 3 bases, with 16 bases spanning the gap. The CDR3 DNA reads as TGTGCCAGCAGCTCCATGATATTTAGCTTTGGAAACACCATATATTTT. Protein product: CASSSMIFSFGNTIYF. Using reference TRBV7-2 and TRBJ1-3 for the parts outside the CDR3, the full variable domain is GAGVSQSPSNKVTEKGKDVELRCDPISGHTALYWYRQSLGQGLEFLIYFQGNSAPDKSGLPSDRFSAERTGGSVSTLTIQRTQQEDSAVYLCASSSMIFSFGNTIYFGEGSWLTVV.

This rearrangement joins TRBV7-2 to TRBJ1-4; 10 positions match TRBD1. Trimming removed 2 bases from V and 8 bases from J; junction bases left unmatched: 5. Per germline, CDR1 SGHTA and CDR2 FQGNSA. This CDR3 region has 15 residues. The DNA for the CDR3 is TGTGCCAGCAGCTTACCGGGACAGGGGTGGGAAAAACTGTTTTTT. Translation: CASSLPGQGWEKLFF.